What follows are 23 T cell receptor beta chains derived from one specimen sequenced in a study of CD8 T cells in ankylosing spondylitis. Which antigens these TCRs recognize remains unknown. Study results and limitations: A TCR beta motif of 8 or 9 highly homologous variants appeared characteristic of ankylosing spondylitis blood.

MiXCR, applied by TCRdb to the 5' RACE reads, yields one record per CDR3 protein. The sample records some 800,000 distinct CDR3 sequences, around 11% being singletons. Input material: blood, either unsorted or a sorted T cell fraction (not recorded which). These TCRs come from a male donor with ankylosing spondylitis.

Only a few counts were recorded for this clonotype. The chain combines TRBV20-1 with TRBJ2-7; D possibly corresponds to TRBD1 (6 bases). Between the trimmed V and J ends, which lost 1 base and 6 bases, there was a span of 13 bases. The V gene's germline CDR1 is DFQATT and CDR2 SNEGSKA (reference sequence). This CDR3 has 13 amino acids. This CDR3 reads CSARVQGMSEQYF. CDR3 nucleotide sequence: TGCAGTGCTAGAGTCCAGGGGATGAGCGAGCAGTACTTC.

In nucleotides, the CDR3 is TGTGCCAGCAGCTTAGGACCCTACTCTGGAAACACCATATATTTT. Translated, it gives CASSLGPYSGNTIYF. The rearrangement uses TRBV7-9 and TRBJ1-3; no firm D call. V was clipped by 1 base and J by 0 bases, with 7 bases between them. The CDR3 runs 15 residues. From germline, CDR1 is SEHNR and CDR2 FQNEAQ (reference sequence).

The rearrangement links TRBV28 to TRBJ1-4, with TRBD1 identical over 7 bases. The CDR3 loop spans 14 amino acids. Germline V gene lookup returns CDR1 MDHEN and CDR2 SYDVKM. V shed 6 bases and J 3 bases; nucleotides not matched to a gene: 4. This CDR3 is CASSQGTANEKLFF. CDR3 in DNA: TGTGCCAGCAGCCAAGGGACAGCTAATGAAAAACTGTTTTTT.

This clonotype was recorded many times. J is TRBJ1-2 and V is TRBV29-1, with TRBD1 matching 8 bases. V shed 3 bases, J shed 0 bases, and the junction held 6 bases outside the gene matches. This CDR3 spans 15 amino acids. CDR1 is SQVTM, CDR2 ANQGSEA, per germline. The CDR3 bases are TGCAGCGTTGAGGGTCGGACAGGGTCTAACTATGGCTACACCTTC. Protein: CSVEGRTGSNYGYTF. The full variable domain, completed using reference TRBV29-1 and TRBJ1-2, is SAVISQKPSRDICQRGTSLTIQCQVDSQVTMMFWYRQQPGQSLTLIATANQGSEATYESGFVIDKFPISRPNLTFSTLTVSNMSPEDSSIYLCSVEGRTGSNYGYTFGSGTRLTVV.

At least ten counts were recorded for this clonotype. The rearrangement uses TRBV5-6 and TRBJ2-5, with D tentatively TRBD2 (5 bases). Germline CDR1 reads SGHDT; CDR2 reads YYEEEE. V lost 2 bases and J 5 bases, leaving 10 bases between the germline ends. The CDR3 has 13 amino acids. The CDR3 region is CASSFGLWETQYF. The DNA of the CDR3 is TGTGCCAGCAGCTTTGGACTTTGGGAGACCCAGTACTTC.

J is TRBJ1-5 and V is TRBV6-5, with D unresolved. Germline CDR1 is MNHEY and CDR2 is SVGAGI. This CDR3 has 17 residues. Trimming left V 4 bases short and J 0 bases short, with 16 bases between. CDR3 sequence reads: CASSLGQISYSNQPQHF. In DNA form, the CDR3 reads TGTGCCAGCAGTTTGGGCCAGATCAGCTATAGCAATCAGCCCCAGCATTTT.

A few counts support this clonotype. This rearrangement joins TRBV29-1 to TRBJ1-2, with a possible D match to TRBD1 (6 bases). Between the trimmed V and J ends, which lost 7 bases and 4 bases, there was a span of 16 bases. The CDR3 runs 13 residues. The V gene's germline CDR1 is SQVTM and CDR2 ANQGSEA. CDR3 nucleotide sequence: TGCAGCGCTCTACAGGGAGGCCTCTATGGCTACACCTTC. As protein: CSALQGGLYGYTF. Together with reference TRBV29-1 and TRBJ1-2, the CDR3 gives the full variable domain: SAVISQKPSRDICQRGTSLTIQCQVDSQVTMMFWYRQQPGQSLTLIATANQGSEATYESGFVIDKFPISRPNLTFSTLTVSNMSPEDSSIYLCSALQGGLYGYTFGSGTRLTVV.

This clonotype was counted between two and nine times. The chain is built from TRBV9 and TRBJ2-2, with D tentatively TRBD2 (7 bases). Germline V lookup: CDR1 SGDLS, CDR2 YYNGEE. Trimming took off 4 bases at V and 3 bases at J, with 22 bases between the two ends. The CDR3 length is 18 residues. The CDR3 DNA reads as TGTGCCAGCAGCCCCTTCGTGATTGCGGGGGCCGACACCGGGGAGCTGTTTTTT. It specifies CASSPFVIAGADTGELFF. Full variable domain (remainder filled in from reference TRBV9 and TRBJ2-2): DSGVTQTPKHLITATGQRVTLRCSPRSGDLSVYWYQQSLDQGLQFLIQYYNGEERAKGNILERFSAQQFPDLHSELNLSSLELGDSALYFCASSPFVIAGADTGELFFGEGSRLTVL.

This clonotype appeared a few times. The chain recombines TRBV7-9 with TRBJ1-2, with TRBD1 matching 8 bases. Germline V gene lookup returns CDR1 SEHNR and CDR2 FQNEAQ (reference sequence). With V trimmed by 4 bases and J by 3 bases, 10 bases remained unmatched. CDR3 size: 16 residues. The CDR3 spells CASSWRTGRYDYGYTF. The CDR3 DNA reads as TGTGCCAGCAGCTGGAGGACAGGGAGGTACGACTATGGCTACACCTTC.

The chain is built from TRBV4-2 and TRBJ1-2; 8 bases align to TRBD1. Germline CDR1 is LGHNA and CDR2 is YNFKEQ. This CDR3 region has 15 residues. The V and J ends lost 3 bases and 3 bases, in that order; junction bases with no gene match: 6. CDR3 amino acids: CASSHRTGKDYGYTF. CDR3 in DNA: TGTGCCAGCAGCCACAGGACAGGGAAAGACTATGGCTACACCTTC.

The chain links TRBV21-1 to TRBJ2-1; no check of the table's D call, TRBD1, against the DNA was made. TRBV21-1 is annotated as a pseudogene. The CDR3 is 14 amino acids. CDR3: CASSKAGDTFLQFF. DNA for the CDR3: TGTGCCAGCAGCAAAGCTGGGGACACCTTCTTGCAGTTCTTC.

This clonotype was picked up a small number of times. V gene TRBV20-1 combines with J gene TRBJ1-1, with 9 nucleotides matching TRBD1. The CDR3 is made up of 13 amino acids. Per the germline V gene, CDR1 is DFQATT and CDR2 is SNEGSKA (reference sequence). J lost 4 bases, V lost 6 bases, and 6 bases had no gene match. DNA of the CDR3: TGCAGTGCAACACAGGGGGCCGGCACTGAAGCTTTCTTT. Translated: CSATQGAGTEAFF.

The V call is TRBV12-3 or TRBV12-4, the J call TRBJ2-2; TRBD1 is a possible D gene (5 bases). Trimming took 7 bases from V and 1 from J, leaving 7 bases between them. The CDR3 has 13 amino acids. This CDR3 is CASKTGNTGELFF. Here the CDR3 DNA reads TGTGCCAGCAAAACAGGGAACACCGGGGAGCTGTTTTTT.

V usage is TRBV6-2 or TRBV6-3 and J usage is TRBJ2-1, with TRBD2 identical over 10 bases. V was clipped by 7 bases and J by 12 bases; unmatched bases: 15. The germline gives CDR1 MNHEY, CDR2 SVGEGT. This CDR3 has 15 residues. The CDR3 is CASMYRASGRYVQFF. The CDR3 nucleotides read TGTGCCAGCATGTACCGAGCTAGCGGGAGATACGTGCAGTTCTTC.

This clonotype has a handful of counts. This chain links TRBV6-5 with TRBJ1-1, with D maybe TRBD1 (5 bases). The CDR3 runs to 15 residues. Germline assignment: CDR1 MNHEY and CDR2 SVGAGI. Trimming pared 4 bases from V and 0 bases from J, leaving 12 bases between. The CDR3 DNA reads TGTGCCAGCAGTTTCCGAGGGACCCTGAACACTGAAGCTTTCTTT. The encoded protein is CASSFRGTLNTEAFF.

This clonotype was detected ten times or more. The chain couples TRBV7-2 to TRBJ1-1; D unresolved. V was clipped by 3 bases and J by 3 bases, with 8 bases between them. The CDR3 has 13 amino acids. The germline V gene encodes CDR1 SGHTA and CDR2 FQGNSA. The CDR3: CASSFGRDTEAFF. The CDR3 bases are TGTGCCAGCAGCTTCGGGAGGGACACTGAAGCTTTCTTT.

This clonotype appeared a few times. The chain carries TRBV12-3 or TRBV12-4 and TRBJ2-7; possibly TRBD1 or TRBD2 for D (6 bases each). CDR3 length equals 15 residues. V dropped 5 bases and J dropped 7 bases, with 21 bases sitting between them. CDR3 nucleotides: TGTGCCAGCAGTAATTGGCAAAAGGACAGCGGGGAGCAGTACTTC. As protein: CASSNWQKDSGEQYF.

The rearrangement links TRBV7-2 to TRBJ2-5, with D perhaps matching TRBD1 (6 bases). The germline CDR1 and CDR2 sequences are SGHTA and FQGNSA. The CDR3 sequence is 15 residues long. V shed 5 bases and J shed 5 bases, with 18 bases lying between them. The CDR3 DNA reads TGTGCCAGCAGCATAATTCCGGGGCAGGGGGAGACCCAGTACTTC. Protein sequence: CASSIIPGQGETQYF.

This clonotype was seen a handful of times. This sequence joins TRBV4-1 and TRBJ1-4, with 7 bases lining up with TRBD1. The length of the CDR3 is 16 residues. Looked up from germline, CDR1 is MGHRA and CDR2 is YSYEKL. V trimming: 3 bases; J trimming: 8 bases; junction bases outside the gene matches: 12. CDR3 sequence: CASSQDGGTEVEKLFF. The CDR3 bases are TGCGCCAGCAGCCAGGACGGCGGGACAGAGGTGGAAAAACTGTTTTTT.

Ten or more counts support this clonotype. This chain's CDR3 is CSARVRQMNTEAFF. Here the CDR3 DNA reads TGCAGTGCTAGAGTTCGACAGATGAACACTGAAGCTTTCTTT. V and J are TRBV20-1 and TRBJ1-1; D perhaps matches TRBD1 (5 bases). CDR3 length equals 14 residues. CDR1 and CDR2 from the germline V gene are DFQATT and SNEGSKA (reference sequence). V lost 1 base and J 0 bases, leaving 9 bases between the germline ends.

V and J are TRBV9 and TRBJ2-2; 10 bases align to TRBD1. Germline values: CDR1 SGDLS, CDR2 YYNGEE. J gave up 4 bases and V 3 bases, and 6 bases lay outside the gene matches. This CDR3 has 16 residues. In DNA, the CDR3 is TGTGCCAGCAGCGGGGGACAGGGGCGAAGCACCGGGGAGCTGTTTTTT. As protein: CASSGGQGRSTGELFF.

This clonotype appeared a few times. J is TRBJ2-2 and V is TRBV4-3; unclear D gene. CDR3 length equals 16 residues. V was shortened by 0 bases and J by 6 bases, with 14 bases between the two germline ends. The V gene's germline CDR1 is LGHNA and CDR2 YSLEER. This CDR3 reads CASSQDAATRAGELFF. CDR3 sequence (DNA): TGCGCCAGCAGCCAAGATGCGGCAACACGCGCCGGGGAGCTGTTTTTT.

In its sample, this clonotype was seen a few times. The V and J genes are TRBV24-1 and TRBJ1-2; D gene uncertain. CDR3 length: 13 residues. Trimming cost V 7 bases and J 3 bases, with 11 bases left between them. Germline V gene lookup returns CDR1 KGHDR and CDR2 SFDVKD. CDR3: CATSRTEDYGYTF. The CDR3 region has the DNA TGTGCCACCAGCCGGACGGAGGACTATGGCTACACCTTC.